The rows below give T cell receptor beta chains drawn from one sample of a study of T cells after yellow fever vaccination. TCRdb used MiXCR to reprocess the 5' RACE reads, holding one entry per CDR3 protein. The sample includes a few hundred thousand distinct CDR3 sequences, about a sixth of them seen just once. The sample was PBMCs, taken about 5 days after the first yellow fever vaccination. The receptors here all came from a man between 18 and 35 years old who received the YFV17D yellow fever vaccine. The CDR3 runs from the conserved cysteine through the conserved F or W. A D gene is named only where the DNA matches it firmly. Clone size, where shown, is once, few, many, or a class for clones that have expanded.

j_gene: TRBJ1-2
len: 15
d_gene: -
v_gene: TRBV7-6
abundance: -
CDR3nt: TGTGCCAGCAGCCAACATCAGGGAGCTAACTATGGCTACACCTTC
CDR3aa: CASSQHQGANYGYTF

j_gene: TRBJ2-1
len: 12
d_gene: -
v_gene: TRBV29-1
abundance: few
CDR3nt: TGCAGCTCACATCGTCCTGACAATGAGCAGTTCTTC
CDR3aa: CSSHRPDNEQFF

j_gene: TRBJ2-2
len: 17
d_gene: -
v_gene: TRBV4-1
abundance: few
CDR3nt: TGCGCCAGCAGCCCTCGACAAGAGGGGAGGAACACCGGGGAGCTGTTTTTT
CDR3aa: CASSPRQEGRNTGELFF

j_gene: TRBJ2-3
len: 14
d_gene: -
v_gene: TRBV6-2/TRBV6-3
abundance: -
CDR3nt: TGTGCCAGCAGACCCGACAAAGCACGAGATACGCAGTATTTT
CDR3aa: CASRPDKARDTQYF

j_gene: TRBJ2-3
len: 17
d_gene: TRBD2
v_gene: TRBV6-1
abundance: -
CDR3nt: TGTGCCAGCATCGGACCGTGGCGGGGGGGCCCCCCAGATACGCAGTATTTT
CDR3aa: CASIGPWRGGPPDTQYF

j_gene: TRBJ2-1
len: 14
d_gene: -
v_gene: TRBV5-1
abundance: -
CDR3nt: TGCGCCAGCAGCTTGGCACCTAGCTACAATGAGCAGTTCTTC
CDR3aa: CASSLAPSYNEQFF

j_gene: TRBJ1-1
len: 15
d_gene: -
v_gene: TRBV7-3
abundance: few
CDR3nt: TGTGCCAGCAGCCCCCCCGGACGGCAGAACACTGAAGCTTTCTTT
CDR3aa: CASSPPGRQNTEAFF

j_gene: TRBJ2-5
len: 13
d_gene: -
v_gene: TRBV4-3
abundance: -
CDR3nt: TGCGCCAGCAGCCAAGACAGGGAAGGGACCCAGTACTTC
CDR3aa: CASSQDREGTQYF

j_gene: TRBJ1-1
len: 14
d_gene: -
v_gene: TRBV5-1
abundance: -
CDR3nt: TGCGCCAGCAGCTTGGGGGTGCAGAACACTGAAGCTTTCTTT
CDR3aa: CASSLGVQNTEAFF

j_gene: TRBJ1-4
len: 12
d_gene: -
v_gene: TRBV4-1
abundance: many
CDR3nt: TGCGCCAGCAGCCTACCTTATGAAAAACTGTTTTTT
CDR3aa: CASSLPYEKLFF

j_gene: TRBJ2-3
len: 14
d_gene: -
v_gene: TRBV7-8
abundance: few
CDR3nt: TGTGCCAGCAGTTTTAGCGCTGGGGGCTTAGCGCAGTATTTT
CDR3aa: CASSFSAGGLAQYF

j_gene: TRBJ1-1
len: 15
d_gene: -
v_gene: TRBV27
abundance: -
CDR3nt: TGTGCCAGCAGTTCTATGACAAAGATGAACACTGAAGCTTTCTTT
CDR3aa: CASSSMTKMNTEAFF

j_gene: TRBJ2-1
len: 18
d_gene: -
v_gene: TRBV15
abundance: -
CDR3nt: TGTGCCACCAGCAGACCCTACCGGGCTAGCTGGTTAATCAATGAGCAGTTCTTC
CDR3aa: CATSRPYRASWLINEQFF

j_gene: TRBJ2-1
len: 14
d_gene: -
v_gene: TRBV29-1
abundance: few
CDR3nt: TGCAGCGTTCAGGACCAGAGCTCCTACAATGAGCAGTTCTTC
CDR3aa: CSVQDQSSYNEQFF

j_gene: TRBJ1-1
len: 18
d_gene: TRBD1
v_gene: TRBV4-1
abundance: few
CDR3nt: TGCGCCAGCAGCCAAGGACAGGGGGACACCCTCTTTGATACTGAAGCTTTCTTT
CDR3aa: CASSQGQGDTLFDTEAFF

j_gene: TRBJ1-2
len: 11
d_gene: -
v_gene: TRBV30
abundance: -
CDR3nt: TGTGCCTGGAGTGCACTCGAAGCCCACACCTTC
CDR3aa: CAWSALEAHTF

j_gene: TRBJ1-1
len: 14
d_gene: -
v_gene: TRBV4-1
abundance: once
CDR3nt: TGCGCCAGCAGCCACCCCGGGGGGCACACTGAAGCTTTCTTT
CDR3aa: CASSHPGGHTEAFF

j_gene: TRBJ2-3
len: 16
d_gene: -
v_gene: TRBV7-9
abundance: -
CDR3nt: TGTGCCAGCAGCTTATGGGGGGCCGGGGACACAGATACGCAGTATTTT
CDR3aa: CASSLWGAGDTDTQYF

j_gene: TRBJ2-3
len: 15
d_gene: TRBD1
v_gene: TRBV6-5
abundance: -
CDR3nt: TGTGCCAGCAGTTACTCGGGACAGGGCTCAGATACGCAGTATTTT
CDR3aa: CASSYSGQGSDTQYF

j_gene: TRBJ2-7
len: 16
d_gene: -
v_gene: TRBV6-5
abundance: few
CDR3nt: TGTGCCAGCAGTTACCCGGGAGATCTTTTCTCCTACGAGCAGTACTTC
CDR3aa: CASSYPGDLFSYEQYF

j_gene: TRBJ2-3
len: 14
d_gene: -
v_gene: TRBV3-1
abundance: few
CDR3nt: TGTGCCAGCAGCCAAGATCGTTGGGTGGATACGCAGTATTTT
CDR3aa: CASSQDRWVDTQYF

j_gene: TRBJ2-5
len: 14
d_gene: -
v_gene: TRBV24-1
abundance: few
CDR3nt: TGTGCCACCAGTGATTTTAATAGCAAAGAGACCCAGTACTTC
CDR3aa: CATSDFNSKETQYF

j_gene: TRBJ1-2
len: 11
d_gene: -
v_gene: TRBV29-1
abundance: -
CDR3nt: TGCAGCGTTGAGGGGGACTATGGCTACACCTTC
CDR3aa: CSVEGDYGYTF

j_gene: TRBJ2-2
len: 17
d_gene: TRBD1
v_gene: TRBV4-2
abundance: few
CDR3nt: TGTGCCAGCAGCCAAAAAGGGACAGGGAAAGACACCGGGGAGCTGTTTTTT
CDR3aa: CASSQKGTGKDTGELFF

j_gene: TRBJ2-2
len: 15
d_gene: -
v_gene: TRBV11-2
abundance: -
CDR3nt: TGTGCCAGCAGCTTAATACGTGGAGTGTCCGGGGAGCTGTTTTTT
CDR3aa: CASSLIRGVSGELFF

j_gene: TRBJ2-5
len: 12
d_gene: -
v_gene: TRBV6-5
abundance: once
CDR3nt: TGTGCCAGCAGTTACGGGGAAGAGACCCAGTACTTC
CDR3aa: CASSYGEETQYF

j_gene: TRBJ2-7
len: 13
d_gene: TRBD1
v_gene: TRBV12-3/TRBV12-4
abundance: -
CDR3nt: TGTGCCAGCAGCTCACAGGGGTCCCACGAGCAGTACTTC
CDR3aa: CASSSQGSHEQYF

j_gene: TRBJ2-5
len: 12
d_gene: -
v_gene: TRBV7-6
abundance: -
CDR3nt: TGTGCCAGCGGAAGGGGTCGTGAGACCCAGTACTTC
CDR3aa: CASGRGRETQYF

j_gene: TRBJ2-3
len: 15
d_gene: -
v_gene: TRBV7-6
abundance: few
CDR3nt: TGTGCCAGCGGGGGGAAGGGGTTATCTAACCCGGCGCAGTATTTT
CDR3aa: CASGGKGLSNPAQYF

j_gene: TRBJ2-1
len: 13
d_gene: -
v_gene: TRBV20-1
abundance: -
CDR3nt: TGCAGTGCTAGTCCGGGGACGGGGAATGAGCACTTCTTC
CDR3aa: CSASPGTGNEHFF

j_gene: TRBJ1-1
len: 15
d_gene: -
v_gene: TRBV5-6
abundance: -
CDR3nt: TGTGCCAGCAGCTCCAAAGCCGGGGCGTTCACTGAAGCTTTCTTT
CDR3aa: CASSSKAGAFTEAFF

j_gene: TRBJ1-4
len: 15
d_gene: -
v_gene: TRBV7-9
abundance: few
CDR3nt: TGTGCCAGCAGCTTAGTCAGTTCAACTAATGAAAAACTGTTTTTT
CDR3aa: CASSLVSSTNEKLFF

j_gene: TRBJ2-3
len: 15
d_gene: TRBD2
v_gene: TRBV7-2
abundance: many
CDR3nt: TGTGCCAGCAGCTTATCCGCGGGGGGGCGGGATACGCAGTATTTT
CDR3aa: CASSLSAGGRDTQYF

j_gene: TRBJ2-5
len: 14
d_gene: TRBD2
v_gene: TRBV20-1
abundance: few
CDR3nt: TGCAGTGACAAAGGTCCTAGCGGGGTGGAGACCCAGTACTTC
CDR3aa: CSDKGPSGVETQYF

j_gene: TRBJ2-1
len: 14
d_gene: -
v_gene: TRBV7-6
abundance: few
CDR3nt: TGTGCCAGCAGCTTATCACTAGCTAAGAATGAGCAGTTCTTC
CDR3aa: CASSLSLAKNEQFF

j_gene: TRBJ2-1
len: 12
d_gene: -
v_gene: TRBV20-1
abundance: few
CDR3nt: TGCAGTGCTAAAGGGGAGGTCAATGAGCAGTTCTTC
CDR3aa: CSAKGEVNEQFF

j_gene: TRBJ1-1
len: 13
d_gene: -
v_gene: TRBV12-3/TRBV12-4
abundance: many
CDR3nt: TGTGCCAGCAGTTTCGGGCCGAACACTGAAGCTTTCTTT
CDR3aa: CASSFGPNTEAFF

j_gene: TRBJ1-3
len: 15
d_gene: -
v_gene: TRBV7-2
abundance: -
CDR3nt: TGTGCCAGCAGCTTTACCTCGGGGGGAACGGACACCATATATTTT
CDR3aa: CASSFTSGGTDTIYF

j_gene: TRBJ2-5
len: 15
d_gene: TRBD2
v_gene: TRBV7-2
abundance: few
CDR3nt: TGTGCCAGCAGCTTTAGCGGGGGCCGGGGTGAGACCCAGTACTTC
CDR3aa: CASSFSGGRGETQYF

j_gene: TRBJ1-3
len: 16
d_gene: -
v_gene: TRBV5-1
abundance: -
CDR3nt: TGCGCCAGCAGCTTGGCTGGACAGATCTATGGAAACACCATATATTTT
CDR3aa: CASSLAGQIYGNTIYF

j_gene: TRBJ1-1
len: 11
d_gene: -
v_gene: TRBV12-3/TRBV12-4
abundance: few
CDR3nt: TGTGCCAGCAGTTTATCAGGGCGCGCTTTCTTT
CDR3aa: CASSLSGRAFF

j_gene: TRBJ2-3
len: 16
d_gene: TRBD2
v_gene: TRBV7-2
abundance: -
CDR3nt: TGTGCCAGCAGCTTGACCGTAGCGGGGGGATTGTATACGCAGTATTTT
CDR3aa: CASSLTVAGGLYTQYF

j_gene: TRBJ1-1
len: 12
d_gene: TRBD1
v_gene: TRBV20-1
abundance: -
CDR3nt: TGCAGTGCTGGACAGGGGGCACCTGAAGCTTTCTTT
CDR3aa: CSAGQGAPEAFF

j_gene: TRBJ2-5
len: 12
d_gene: -
v_gene: TRBV5-4
abundance: few
CDR3nt: TGTGCCAGCAATGCAGGGAAAGAGACCCAGTACTTC
CDR3aa: CASNAGKETQYF